Presented here are 29 T cell receptor beta chains from one specimen sequenced in a study of glioma-infiltrating T cells. Amplification of TCR alpha and beta CDR3 regions from RNA used iRepertoire nested multiplex PCR. One entry per CDR3 protein, called by TCRdb with MiXCR from the multiplex PCR reads. The sample has fewer than 250,000 distinct CDR3 sequences; about 31% are singletons. Sequenced material: glioma tissue, nonneoplastic brain tissue, or PBMCs (not recorded which). Every receptor here comes from a human donor with low-grade glioma or glioblastoma, undergoing nonglioma brain surgery, or in good health (not recorded which).

This clonotype was detected ten times or more. The chain employs TRBV4-1 and TRBJ2-3, with D possibly being TRBD2 (5 bases). In germline, CDR1 is MGHRA, CDR2 YSYEKL. V was clipped by 0 bases and J by 5 bases, with 15 bases between them. This CDR3 is 16 amino acids long. The CDR3 DNA reads as TGCGCCAGCAGCCAAGAAGCTGCGCGAGAGGGAGATACGCAGTATTTT. Protein product: CASSQEAAREGDTQYF.

V usage is TRBV6-2 or TRBV6-3 and J usage is TRBJ2-2, with TRBD2 as a possible D gene (5 bases). V dropped 8 bases and J dropped 4 bases, with 20 bases sitting between them. The germline CDR1 and CDR2 sequences are MNHEY and SVGEGT. This CDR3 has 16 amino acids. The chain's CDR3 is CASYDDSGIPTGELFF. CDR3 nucleotides: TGTGCCAGCTATGACGACTCGGGAATACCCACCGGGGAGCTGTTTTTT.

This clonotype was observed once. The junction differs from germline at one of its ends, possibly a read error. The genes are TRBV5-1 and TRBJ2-7; D perhaps matches TRBD2 (6 bases). The CDR3 length is 14 residues. From germline, CDR1 is SGHRS and CDR2 YFSETQ. The CDR3 sequence: CASNLLGGTYEQYF. In DNA, the CDR3 is TGCGCCAGCAACTTGTTGGGCGGGACCTACGAGCAGTACTTC. The variable domain in full, with the rest retrieved from reference TRBV5-1 and TRBJ2-7, is KAGVTQTPRYLIKTRGQQVTLSCSPISGHRSVSWYQQTPGQGLQFLFEYFSETQRNKGNFPGRFSGRQFSNSRSEMNVSTLELGDSALYLCASNLLGGTYEQYFGPGTRLTVT.

In regard to this clonotype: Just one base apart from a much larger clone, this may be a read error. The chain carries TRBV6-5 and TRBJ2-6; no definite D call. Germline loops: CDR1 MNHEY, CDR2 SVGAGI. CDR3 size: 15 residues. The V end lost 8 bases, the J end lost 0 bases, and 11 bases lay between the germline ends. This CDR3 is CASGSHSSGANVLTF. CDR3 in DNA: TGTGCCAGCGGTTCGCACAGCTCTGGGGCCAACGTCCTGACTTTC.

This clonotype showed up many times. J is TRBJ2-1 and V is TRBV25-1, with D unresolved. CDR1 MGHDK and CDR2 SYGVNS come from the germline V gene. The CDR3 runs to 11 residues. V gave up 4 bases and J gave up 9 bases, with 7 bases separating them. The chain's CDR3 is CASSAGGEQFF. CDR3 bases: TGTGCCAGCAGTGCGGGTGGTGAGCAGTTCTTC. Based on the CDR3 plus reference TRBV25-1 and TRBJ2-1, the full variable domain is EADIYQTPRYLVIGTGKKITLECSQTMGHDKMYWYQQDPGMELHLIHYSYGVNSTEKGDLSSESTVSRIRTEHFPLTLESARPSHTSQYLCASSAGGEQFFGPGTRLTVL.

This clonotype was counted only a few times. The chain employs TRBV7-9 and TRBJ2-5, with a weak D call TRBD1 (6 bases). There are 14 residues in the CDR3. From germline, CDR1 is SEHNR and CDR2 FQNEAQ (reference sequence). Deletions cut 5 bases from V and 4 bases from J, with 14 bases between. CDR3 sequence: CASSHDVGAETQYF. For the CDR3, the DNA is TGTGCCAGCAGCCACGATGTGGGGGCAGAGACCCAGTACTTC.

This clonotype occurred many times. The chain links TRBV28 to TRBJ2-7; 10 bases are shared with TRBD1. Germline V lookup: CDR1 MDHEN, CDR2 SYDVKM. The CDR3 loop spans 15 amino acids. V gave up 10 bases and J gave up 1 base; unmatched junction bases: 10. CDR3 nucleotide sequence: TGTGCCACCCGACAGGGGGCACGTTTTTCCTACGAGCAGTACTTC. The encoded protein is CATRQGARFSYEQYF.

This clonotype appeared many times. The CDR3, as DNA: TGCGCCAGCAGCCAAGGAAGGACAGCCTACGAGCAGTACTTC. As protein: CASSQGRTAYEQYF. The chain couples TRBV4-1 to TRBJ2-7; D might be TRBD1 (6 bases). The CDR3 is made up of 14 amino acids. V lost 1 base to trimming and J lost 2 bases, with 9 bases between them. Per the germline V gene, CDR1 is MGHRA and CDR2 is YSYEKL.

The rearrangement links TRBV7-6 to TRBJ2-3; 14 nucleotides align to TRBD2. After removal of 2 bases from V and 4 bases from J, the junction contained 2 bases not matched to a gene. The CDR3 length is 16 residues. CDR1 and CDR2 (germline): SGHVS, FNYEAQ. CDR3 bases: TGTGCCAGCAGCTTACGGACTAGCGGGAGGCCAGATACGCAGTATTTT. It is translated as CASSLRTSGRPDTQYF. Drawing the rest from reference TRBV7-6 and TRBJ2-3, the complete variable domain is GAGVSQSPRYKVTKRGQDVALRCDPISGHVSLYWYRQALGQGPEFLTYFNYEAQQDKSGLPNDRFSAERPEGSISTLTIQRTEQRDSAMYRCASSLRTSGRPDTQYFGPGTRLTVL.

Concerning this clonotype: One junction end disagrees with the germline gene, perhaps due to a read error. The rearrangement uses TRBV29-1 and TRBJ1-2; D not certain. Germline loops: CDR1 SQVTM, CDR2 ANQGSEA. This CDR3 spans 16 amino acids. This CDR3 reads CSVEDLYQAINFGYTF. In DNA form, the CDR3 reads TGCAGCGTTGAAGATCTTTACCAGGCGATTAACTTTGGCTACACCTTC.

This clonotype occurred many times. V usage is TRBV20-1 and J usage is TRBJ2-5, with D hard to call. V gave up 3 bases and J gave up 4 bases, with 9 bases separating them. Germline CDR1 DFQATT, CDR2 SNEGSKA (reference sequence). CDR3 length equals 12 residues. The CDR3 sequence is CSASPSRETQYF. CDR3 nucleotide sequence: TGCAGTGCTAGTCCCTCCCGAGAGACCCAGTACTTC.

About this clonotype itself: A much larger clone differs from this one at a single base, so this may be a read error. This chain joins TRBV12-3 or TRBV12-4 and TRBJ2-7, with 9 bases lining up with TRBD1. This CDR3 region has 15 residues. The CDR3, as DNA: TGTGACAGCAGTTTGACGGGGGACAGGGCCTACGAGCAGTACTTC. It is translated as CDSSLTGDRAYEQYF.

Ten or more counts support this clonotype. The V gene is TRBV18, the J gene TRBJ1-2; tentatively, D is TRBD1 (5 bases). V was shortened by 3 bases and J by 0 bases, with 14 bases between the two germline ends. The CDR3 is made up of 16 amino acids. Germline CDR1 and CDR2: KGHSH and LQKENI. CDR3 in DNA: TGTGCCAGCTCACCTCCGTCGGGACGGACTAACTATGGCTACACCTTC. This sequence encodes CASSPPSGRTNYGYTF.

The chain employs TRBV2 and TRBJ2-5, with 8 bases aligning to TRBD2. J was trimmed by 4 bases and V by 5 bases; bases with no gene match: 6. The CDR3 is made up of 14 amino acids. CDR1 and CDR2 from the germline V gene are SNHLY and FYNNEI. CDR3 in DNA: TGTGCCAGCAGTCCGGGGGCGGGAGGAGAGACCCAGTACTTC. Encoded protein: CASSPGAGGETQYF.

CDR3 coding DNA: TGTGCCAGTAGGAAACCGGGACAGGGGTCCGGGGAGCTGTTTTTT. Translated: CASRKPGQGSGELFF. The J gene is TRBJ2-2, the V gene TRBV19, with 10 bases fitting TRBD1. Germline lookup yields CDR1 LNHDA and CDR2 SQIVND (reference sequence). V shed 6 bases and J 6 bases; nucleotides not matched to a gene: 7. The CDR3 loop spans 15 amino acids.

This chain uses TRBV7-2 with TRBJ2-1; 7 bases agree with TRBD1. Germline-derived CDR1 and CDR2 are SGHTA and FQGNSA. Unmatched junction bases numbered 13, after V lost 5 bases and J lost 12 bases. This CDR3 is 14 amino acids long. The CDR3 bases are TGTGCCAGCAGCGTTCGCATAGGGGGCGCTGCGCAGTTCTTC. Residues: CASSVRIGGAAQFF.

The J gene is TRBJ1-4, the V gene TRBV29-1; the match to TRBD1 covers 7 bases. Germline V lookup: CDR1 SQVTM, CDR2 ANQGSEA. The V gene end was trimmed by 7 bases and the J gene end by 4 bases; junction bases not matched to a gene: 0. The CDR3 spans 11 residues. This CDR3 is CSAGGNEKLFF. In DNA, the CDR3 is TGCAGCGCAGGGGGTAATGAAAAACTGTTTTTT.

For this clonotype: With a much larger clone just one base away, this may be a read error. V and J are TRBV4-1 and TRBJ2-1; D is ambiguous. The CDR3 has 14 amino acids. Deletions cut 0 bases from V and 5 bases from J, with 8 bases between. CDR1 is MGHRA and CDR2 is YSYEKL in the germline V gene. The CDR3 here is CASSQDRHNNEQFF. The CDR3 DNA reads as TGCGCCAGCAGCCAAGATCGACATAACAATGAGCAGTTCTTC.

In this sample, this clonotype turned up many times. The rearrangement uses TRBV6-1 and TRBJ1-1; D remains ambiguous. Trimming removed 5 bases from V and 11 bases from J, with 15 bases in between. Germline V gene sequence: CDR1 MNHNS, CDR2 SASEGT. This CDR3 region has 12 residues. CDR3 in DNA: TGTGCCAGCAGTTCCGATGGGCGAGTGGCTTTCTTT. Translating it yields CASSSDGRVAFF.

This clonotype occurred many times. The CDR3 here is CASSSSGYYEQYF. The CDR3 DNA reads as TGTGCCAGCAGTTCTAGCGGATATTACGAGCAGTACTTC. The genes are TRBV7-2 and TRBJ2-7; 7 bases agree with TRBD2. Germline loops: CDR1 SGHTA, CDR2 FQGNSA. J lost 4 bases, V lost 6 bases, and 6 bases had no gene match. CDR3 length equals 13 residues.

This clonotype was seen a few times. As DNA, the CDR3 is TGTGCCAGCAGCTTAGCGCAGGGGGCCAAAAACATTCAGTACTTC. It is translated as CASSLAQGAKNIQYF. V and J are TRBV7-6 and TRBJ2-4; perhaps TRBD1 as D (6 bases). This CDR3 spans 15 amino acids. Germline lookup yields CDR1 SGHVS and CDR2 FNYEAQ. Trimming stripped 0 bases from V and 1 base from J, with 7 bases between. Supplemented by reference TRBV7-6 and TRBJ2-4, the full variable domain reads GAGVSQSPRYKVTKRGQDVALRCDPISGHVSLYWYRQALGQGPEFLTYFNYEAQQDKSGLPNDRFSAERPEGSISTLTIQRTEQRDSAMYRCASSLAQGAKNIQYFGAGTRLSVL.

The chain links TRBV27 to TRBJ1-1, with 8 positions matching TRBD1. The CDR3 has 18 residues. V lost 2 bases, J lost 3 bases, and 14 bases stayed unmatched. CDR1 is MNHEY and CDR2 is SMNVEV in the germline V gene (reference sequence). CDR3 amino acids: CASSLTPGGTGPDTEAFF. CDR3 bases: TGTGCCAGCAGTTTAACTCCAGGAGGGACAGGCCCCGACACTGAAGCTTTCTTT.

V is TRBV4-1 and J is TRBJ2-1; 7 nucleotides agree with TRBD2. V gave up 1 base and J gave up 7 bases; unmatched junction bases: 16. This CDR3 has 18 residues. Germline V gives CDR1 MGHRA, CDR2 YSYEKL. CDR3 DNA: TGCGCCAGCAGCCAAGGGGAGTTTGCTTTGGGAGCGGGAAATGAGCAGTTCTTC. Protein sequence: CASSQGEFALGAGNEQFF.

This clonotype was counted many times. This rearrangement joins TRBV28 to TRBJ2-7; D is undetermined. Germline V CDR1 and CDR2: MDHEN, SYDVKM. CDR3 length equals 15 residues. V lost 5 bases and J lost 2, with 16 bases in between. This CDR3 reads CASSVSLRSPYEQYF. Written as DNA, the CDR3 is TGTGCCAGCAGTGTGTCTTTGAGGAGTCCCTACGAGCAGTACTTC.

The chain uses TRBV20-1 and TRBJ1-1; 12 bases line up with TRBD1. V gave up 8 bases and J gave up 2 bases; unmatched junction bases: 9. The CDR3 spans 15 residues. Germline CDR1 reads DFQATT; CDR2 reads SNEGSKA (reference sequence). The CDR3 DNA reads as TGCAGTTACCAGGGACAGGGGGCCGGAAACACTGAAGCTTTCTTT. Protein product: CSYQGQGAGNTEAFF.

The sample holds a few counts of this clonotype. V and J are TRBV4-1 and TRBJ2-7, with 9 bases lining up with TRBD2. The CDR3 extends over 16 amino acids. The trim removed 0 bases at V and 0 bases at J, leaving 3 bases unmatched. The germline V gene has CDR1 MGHRA and CDR2 YSYEKL. The CDR3 loop reads CASSQDSGSGSYEQYF. DNA for the CDR3: TGCGCCAGCAGCCAAGATAGCGGGAGTGGCTCCTACGAGCAGTACTTC.

At least ten counts were recorded for this clonotype. J is TRBJ2-1 and V is TRBV6-1; 11 bases match TRBD2. Germline-derived CDR1 and CDR2 are MNHNS and SASEGT. CDR3 length: 22 amino acids. Trimming removed 4 bases from V and 0 bases from J; junction bases left unmatched: 20. The CDR3: CASSVISAAGLAVIPSYNEQFF. The CDR3 DNA reads as TGTGCCAGCAGTGTCATCTCGGCCGCGGGACTAGCGGTAATACCCTCCTACAATGAGCAGTTCTTC.

Details on this clonotype: The conserved phenylalanine or tryptophan is not found at the CDR3 terminus, so this likely reflects a read error. This sequence joins TRBV6-9 and TRBJ2-3, with D uncertain. Germline V lookup: CDR1 MNHGY, CDR2 SVAAGI. The CDR3 extends over 16 amino acids. CDR3 region: CVSSYSQFPSTDTQYS. CDR3 nucleotide sequence: TGTGTCAGCAGTTACTCGCAATTTCCTAGCACAGATACGCAGTATTCT.

A note on this clonotype: At one boundary the junction diverges from the germline segment, which might be a read error. The chain couples TRBV7-2 to TRBJ2-1; 8 bases are shared with TRBD1. Germline V CDR1 and CDR2: SGHTA, FQGNSA. The CDR3 is 20 amino acids. CDR3 protein: CPSSLSDRVVPTSSYNEQFF. In nucleotides, the CDR3 is TGTCCCAGCAGCTTATCGGACAGGGTAGTTCCAACCAGCTCCTACAATGAGCAGTTCTTC. The whole variable domain, filled in from reference TRBV7-2 and TRBJ2-1, reads GAGVSQSPSNKVTEKGKDVELRCDPISGHTALYWYRQSLGQGLEFLIYFQGNSAPDKSGLPSDRFSAERTGGSVSTLTIQRTQQEDSAVYLCPSSLSDRVVPTSSYNEQFFGPGTRLTVL.